This T cell receptor (beta chain) was recorded in a study of blood T cells in healthy people across ages. Study results and caveats: The study regarded diversity estimates from one million T cells as underestimates. Per million T cells, the diversity of TCR beta decreased roughly linearly as age advanced.

The length of the CDR3 is 16 residues. V shed 4 bases and J 0 bases; nucleotides not matched to a gene: 11. Germline CDR1 reads DFQATT; CDR2 reads SNEGSKA (reference sequence). A J-beta primer mix and a sample-barcoded 5' primer were used in a second PCR of about 7 to 12 cycles. Any given sample supplied a minimum of 2.5 million CDR3-containing paired-end reads. TCRdb itself ran the 5' RACE reads through MiXCR, one entry per CDR3 protein. The table lists roughly 800,000 distinct CDR3 sequences, roughly 40% of them singletons. Comments on this clonotype: Its antigen is not identified.

RNA extraction gave at least 5.5 micrograms of total RNA per sample. This clonotype originated in a young man in good health. This chain joins TRBV20-1 and TRBJ2-5; 7 bases fit TRBD2. The sequenced material came from blood. CDR3 amino acids: CSATDSGDWYQETQYF. The CDR3 DNA sequence: TGCAGTGCTACAGACAGCGGGGATTGGTACCAAGAGACCCAGTACTTC.